This TCR beta chain was captured by sequencing in a study of OX40 agonist ivuxolimab in advanced cancers. The V segment lost 1 base and the J segment 4 bases; nucleotides outside the gene matches: 6. Looked up from germline, CDR1 is SSHAT and CDR2 is FNYEAQ (reference sequence). The CDR3 has 16 residues. Generated by immunoSEQ multiplex PCR, the TCRdb table keeps only in-frame clones and is missing some. The table records around 53,000 clones, approximately 86% of them present only once. The source is an adult with an advanced solid tumor such as melanoma, head and neck, liver or kidney cancer. V gene TRBV7-7 combines with J gene TRBJ2-2; 7 bases match TRBD1. This specimen consisted of CD4+ or CD8+ T cells sorted from blood, obtained in a trial of the OX40 agonist ivuxolimab. The CDR3 coding sequence is TGTGCCAGCAGCTTAGGACAGGGATCGAGCACCGGGGAGCTGTTTTTT. Encoded protein: CASSLGQGSSTGELFF.